The rows below give T cell receptor beta chains drawn from one sample of a study of T cell responses to AZD1222 COVID-19 vaccine. Clones were sequenced by immunoSEQ multiplex PCR, and TCRdb holds only the in-frame ones, with some missing. The table lists some 150,000 clones, approximately 85% of them singletons, with roughly 8.7% in the top ten. The sequencing used peripheral blood, collected 28 days after the second dose of the MenACWY control vaccine. The source is an adult who received the MenACWY meningococcal vaccine as a control. Each CDR3 is given with its conserved first and last residue. D genes are given only for firm matches. Clone size is not always given. Where it is, it says once, few, many or a class for expanded clones.

j_call: TRBJ2-1; d_call: TRBD2; cdr3_length: 16; v_call: TRBV5-1; clone_size: -; cdr3_aa: CASSFLSGSSYNEQFF; cdr3_nt: TGCGCCAGCAGCTTCCTTAGCGGGAGCAGCTACAATGAGCAGTTCTTC
j_call: TRBJ2-1; d_call: -; cdr3_length: 12; v_call: TRBV4-2; clone_size: -; cdr3_aa: CASSPGLREQFF; cdr3_nt: TGTGCCAGCAGCCCCGGACTACGCGAGCAGTTCTTC
j_call: TRBJ2-4; d_call: -; cdr3_length: 11; v_call: TRBV6-6; clone_size: -; cdr3_aa: CASSYQDIQYF; cdr3_nt: TGTGCCAGCAGTTATCAGGACATTCAGTACTTC
j_call: TRBJ2-1; d_call: -; cdr3_length: 14; v_call: TRBV7-6; clone_size: once; cdr3_aa: CASSLGGAGNEQFF; cdr3_nt: TGTGCCAGCAGCTTAGGTGGGGCGGGAAATGAGCAGTTCTTC
j_call: TRBJ2-3; d_call: TRBD2; cdr3_length: 15; v_call: TRBV7-9; clone_size: -; cdr3_aa: CASSLGLREYDTQYF; cdr3_nt: TGTGCCAGCAGCTTAGGCTTGCGGGAGTATGATACGCAGTATTTT
j_call: TRBJ2-2; d_call: -; cdr3_length: 12; v_call: TRBV15; clone_size: -; cdr3_aa: CATSRARGELFF; cdr3_nt: TGTGCCACCAGCAGAGCCCGCGGGGAGCTGTTTTTT
j_call: TRBJ1-1; d_call: -; cdr3_length: 13; v_call: TRBV24-1; clone_size: -; cdr3_aa: CATSDLGGSEAFF; cdr3_nt: TGTGCCACCAGTGATTTAGGAGGGTCGGAAGCTTTCTTT
j_call: TRBJ2-7; d_call: -; cdr3_length: 13; v_call: TRBV7-2; clone_size: few; cdr3_aa: CASSLVGTYEQYF; cdr3_nt: TGTGCCAGCAGCTTAGTTGGGACCTACGAGCAGTACTTC
j_call: TRBJ2-7; d_call: TRBD1; cdr3_length: 14; v_call: TRBV5-1; clone_size: -; cdr3_aa: CASTTGTVLDEQYF; cdr3_nt: TGCGCCAGCACCACAGGGACAGTCTTGGACGAGCAGTACTTC
j_call: TRBJ1-6; d_call: -; cdr3_length: 12; v_call: TRBV5-4; clone_size: -; cdr3_aa: CASAVGASPLHF; cdr3_nt: TGTGCCAGCGCCGTGGGGGCCTCACCCCTCCACTTT
j_call: TRBJ2-5; d_call: -; cdr3_length: 15; v_call: TRBV5-4; clone_size: -; cdr3_aa: CASSLVSGGRETQYF; cdr3_nt: TGTGCCAGCAGCTTGGTCAGTGGGGGGCGAGAGACCCAGTACTTC
j_call: TRBJ1-4; d_call: -; cdr3_length: 13; v_call: TRBV28; clone_size: -; cdr3_aa: CASNGGSNEKLFF; cdr3_nt: TGTGCCAGCAATGGGGGGTCTAATGAAAAACTGTTTTTT
j_call: TRBJ2-2; d_call: -; cdr3_length: 13; v_call: TRBV21-1; clone_size: -; cdr3_aa: CASSKTNTGELFF; cdr3_nt: TGTGCCAGCAGCAAAACCAACACCGGGGAGCTGTTTTTT
j_call: TRBJ1-3; d_call: -; cdr3_length: 14; v_call: TRBV27; clone_size: -; cdr3_aa: CASSFLGPGNTIYF; cdr3_nt: TGTGCCAGCAGTTTCTTAGGCCCTGGAAACACCATATATTTT
j_call: TRBJ1-5; d_call: -; cdr3_length: 15; v_call: TRBV10-2; clone_size: -; cdr3_aa: CASSHSGMGNQPQHF; cdr3_nt: TGCGCCAGCAGTCACTCAGGGATGGGTAATCAGCCCCAGCATTTT
j_call: TRBJ2-1; d_call: TRBD2; cdr3_length: 15; v_call: TRBV4-1; clone_size: -; cdr3_aa: CASSRTGLAGDEQFF; cdr3_nt: TGCGCCAGCAGCCGTACAGGACTAGCGGGCGACGAGCAGTTCTTC
j_call: TRBJ2-7; d_call: -; cdr3_length: 13; v_call: TRBV7-2; clone_size: -; cdr3_aa: CASSIRQNYEQYF; cdr3_nt: TGTGCCAGCAGCATAAGACAGAACTACGAGCAGTACTTC
j_call: TRBJ1-2; d_call: TRBD1; cdr3_length: 16; v_call: TRBV19; clone_size: -; cdr3_aa: CASSAQPGQGAKGYTF; cdr3_nt: TGTGCCAGTAGTGCCCAACCGGGACAGGGGGCAAAGGGCTACACCTTC
j_call: TRBJ2-1; d_call: TRBD1; cdr3_length: 16; v_call: TRBV18; clone_size: -; cdr3_aa: CASSPGPGQTDNEQFF; cdr3_nt: TGTGCCAGCTCACCAGGGCCGGGACAGACAGACAATGAGCAGTTCTTC
j_call: TRBJ1-5; d_call: -; cdr3_length: 15; v_call: TRBV6-1; clone_size: -; cdr3_aa: CASSEAKGINQPQHF; cdr3_nt: TGTGCCAGCAGTGAAGCGAAGGGGATCAATCAGCCCCAGCATTTT
j_call: TRBJ1-5; d_call: -; cdr3_length: 13; v_call: TRBV12-3/TRBV12-4; clone_size: -; cdr3_aa: CASSSRGSGPQHF; cdr3_nt: TGTGCCAGCAGCTCACGTGGGAGCGGGCCCCAGCATTTT
j_call: TRBJ2-6; d_call: -; cdr3_length: 13; v_call: TRBV12-3/TRBV12-4; clone_size: -; cdr3_aa: CASSTSGANVLTF; cdr3_nt: TGTGCCAGCAGCACCTCTGGGGCCAACGTCCTGACTTTC
j_call: TRBJ2-5; d_call: -; cdr3_length: 14; v_call: TRBV5-1; clone_size: -; cdr3_aa: CASSLEGGDETQYF; cdr3_nt: TGCGCCAGCAGCTTGGAGGGGGGCGATGAGACCCAGTACTTC
j_call: TRBJ1-2; d_call: -; cdr3_length: 14; v_call: TRBV6-5; clone_size: -; cdr3_aa: CASSKRSTNYGYTF; cdr3_nt: TGTGCCAGCAGTAAACGGTCTACTAACTATGGCTACACCTTC
j_call: TRBJ2-3; d_call: -; cdr3_length: 14; v_call: TRBV27; clone_size: -; cdr3_aa: CASSFGGRAVTQYF; cdr3_nt: TGTGCCAGCAGTTTCGGGGGGCGCGCGGTAACACAGTATTTT
j_call: TRBJ1-1; d_call: TRBD1; cdr3_length: 13; v_call: TRBV5-1; clone_size: -; cdr3_aa: CASSLVQGVEAFF; cdr3_nt: TGCGCCAGCAGCTTGGTACAGGGGGTCGAAGCTTTCTTT
j_call: TRBJ1-2; d_call: -; cdr3_length: 12; v_call: TRBV6-4; clone_size: -; cdr3_aa: CASSGRGGGYTF; cdr3_nt: TGTGCCAGCAGCGGGCGGGGTGGTGGCTACACCTTC
j_call: TRBJ1-5; d_call: -; cdr3_length: 14; v_call: TRBV19; clone_size: -; cdr3_aa: CATRTERWNQPQHF; cdr3_nt: TGTGCCACCCGGACGGAGAGGTGGAATCAGCCCCAGCATTTT
j_call: TRBJ2-7; d_call: TRBD2; cdr3_length: 16; v_call: TRBV11-2; clone_size: few; cdr3_aa: CASSPLTSGSSYEQYF; cdr3_nt: TGTGCCAGCAGCCCTTTGACTAGCGGGAGCTCCTACGAGCAGTACTTC
j_call: TRBJ2-7; d_call: -; cdr3_length: 12; v_call: TRBV12-3/TRBV12-4; clone_size: -; cdr3_aa: CASSLADYEQYF; cdr3_nt: TGTGCCAGCAGTTTGGCGGACTACGAGCAGTACTTC
j_call: TRBJ1-3; d_call: TRBD1; cdr3_length: 15; v_call: TRBV5-4; clone_size: once; cdr3_aa: CASSLRGQGENTIYF; cdr3_nt: TGTGCCAGCAGCTTGAGGGGACAGGGAGAAAACACCATATATTTT
j_call: TRBJ2-1; d_call: -; cdr3_length: 14; v_call: TRBV14; clone_size: -; cdr3_aa: CASSQFQINNEQFF; cdr3_nt: TGTGCCAGCAGCCAATTCCAGATTAACAATGAGCAGTTCTTC
j_call: TRBJ1-4; d_call: -; cdr3_length: 11; v_call: TRBV28; clone_size: -; cdr3_aa: CASSEGEKLFF; cdr3_nt: TGTGCCAGCAGTGAGGGAGAAAAACTGTTTTTT
j_call: TRBJ1-1; d_call: -; cdr3_length: 17; v_call: TRBV6-8; clone_size: -; cdr3_aa: CASSSANSFRRVTEAFF; cdr3_nt: TGTGCCAGTAGTTCGGCGAACTCCTTCAGGCGGGTCACTGAAGCTTTCTTT
j_call: TRBJ1-1; d_call: TRBD1; cdr3_length: 14; v_call: TRBV19; clone_size: -; cdr3_aa: CASSRGTGNTEAFF; cdr3_nt: TGTGCCAGTAGTCGAGGGACAGGGAACACTGAAGCTTTCTTT